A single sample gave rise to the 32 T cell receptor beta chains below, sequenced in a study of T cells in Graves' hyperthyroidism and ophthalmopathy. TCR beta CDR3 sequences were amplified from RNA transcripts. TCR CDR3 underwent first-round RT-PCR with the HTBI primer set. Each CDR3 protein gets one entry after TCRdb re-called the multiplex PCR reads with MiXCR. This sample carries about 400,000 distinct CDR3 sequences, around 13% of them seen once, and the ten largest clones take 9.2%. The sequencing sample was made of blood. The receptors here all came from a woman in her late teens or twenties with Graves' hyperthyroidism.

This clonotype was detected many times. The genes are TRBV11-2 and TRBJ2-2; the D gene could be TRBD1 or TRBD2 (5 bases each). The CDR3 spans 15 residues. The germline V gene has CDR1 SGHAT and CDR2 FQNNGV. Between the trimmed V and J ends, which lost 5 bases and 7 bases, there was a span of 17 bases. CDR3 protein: CASSRDGLSFGELFF. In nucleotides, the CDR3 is TGTGCCAGCAGCCGGGACGGGCTCTCGTTCGGGGAGCTGTTTTTT.

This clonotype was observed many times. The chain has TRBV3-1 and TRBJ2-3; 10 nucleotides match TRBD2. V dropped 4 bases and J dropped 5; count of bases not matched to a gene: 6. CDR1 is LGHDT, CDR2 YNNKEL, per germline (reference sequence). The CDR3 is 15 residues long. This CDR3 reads CASSRLAGDEDTQYF. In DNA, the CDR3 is TGTGCCAGCAGCCGACTAGCGGGTGATGAAGATACGCAGTATTTT.

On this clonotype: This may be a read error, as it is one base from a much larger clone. CDR3 DNA: TGTGCCAGCAGCCACTCGGAACAGGGGGCTGAAGCTTTCTTT. This translates into CASSHSEQGAEAFF. The chain uses TRBV7-9 and TRBJ1-1; 8 nucleotides agree with TRBD1. The CDR3 loop spans 14 amino acids. The V segment lost 5 bases and the J segment 6 bases; nucleotides outside the gene matches: 8. Germline V gene data show CDR1 as SEHNR and CDR2 as FQNEAQ (reference sequence). Looking up the rest from reference TRBV7-9 and TRBJ1-1 gives the full variable domain: DTGVSQNPRHKITKRGQNVTFRCDPISEHNRLYWYRQTLGQGPEFLTYFQNEAQLEKSRLLSDRFSAERPKGSFSTLEIQRTEQGDSAMYLCASSHSEQGAEAFFGQGTRLTVV.

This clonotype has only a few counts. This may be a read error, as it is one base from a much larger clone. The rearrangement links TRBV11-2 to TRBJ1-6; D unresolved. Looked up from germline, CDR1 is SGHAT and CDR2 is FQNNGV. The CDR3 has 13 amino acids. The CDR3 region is CAGSLVAGPPLHF. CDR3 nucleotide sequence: TGTGCCGGCAGCTTAGTGGCAGGTCCACCCCTCCACTTT.

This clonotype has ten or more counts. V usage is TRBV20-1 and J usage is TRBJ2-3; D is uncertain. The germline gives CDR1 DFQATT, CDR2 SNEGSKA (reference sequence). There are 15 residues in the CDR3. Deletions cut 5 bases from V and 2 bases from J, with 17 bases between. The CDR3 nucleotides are TGCAGTGCTCACCGGCCCCTTACCCACACAGATACGCAGTATTTT. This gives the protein CSAHRPLTHTDTQYF.

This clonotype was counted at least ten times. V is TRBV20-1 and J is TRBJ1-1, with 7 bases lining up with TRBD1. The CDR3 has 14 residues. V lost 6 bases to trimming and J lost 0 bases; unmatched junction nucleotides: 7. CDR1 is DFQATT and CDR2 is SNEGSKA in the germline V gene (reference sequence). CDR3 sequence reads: CSAERDSLNTEAFF. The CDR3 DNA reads TGCAGTGCGGAGAGGGACAGTTTGAACACTGAAGCTTTCTTT.

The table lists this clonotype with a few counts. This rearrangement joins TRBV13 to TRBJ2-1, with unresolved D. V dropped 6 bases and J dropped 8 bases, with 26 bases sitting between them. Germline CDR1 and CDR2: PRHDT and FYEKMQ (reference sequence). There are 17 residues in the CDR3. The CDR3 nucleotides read TGTGCCAGCAGGGTTATGGGCGCTCGCGGAATAGGAGATGAGCAGTTCTTC. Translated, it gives CASRVMGARGIGDEQFF.

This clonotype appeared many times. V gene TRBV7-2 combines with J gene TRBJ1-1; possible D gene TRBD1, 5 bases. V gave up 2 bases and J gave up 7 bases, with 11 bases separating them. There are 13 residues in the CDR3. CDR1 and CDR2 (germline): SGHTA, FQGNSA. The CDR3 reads CASSLNRFGEAFF. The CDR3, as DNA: TGTGCCAGCAGCTTAAACAGGTTTGGTGAAGCTTTCTTT.

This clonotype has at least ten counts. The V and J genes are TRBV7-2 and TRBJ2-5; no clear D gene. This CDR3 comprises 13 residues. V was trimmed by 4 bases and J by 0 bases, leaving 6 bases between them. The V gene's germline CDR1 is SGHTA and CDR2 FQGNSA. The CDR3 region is CASSSPNQETQYF. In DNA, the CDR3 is TGTGCCAGCAGCTCTCCGAACCAAGAGACCCAGTACTTC.

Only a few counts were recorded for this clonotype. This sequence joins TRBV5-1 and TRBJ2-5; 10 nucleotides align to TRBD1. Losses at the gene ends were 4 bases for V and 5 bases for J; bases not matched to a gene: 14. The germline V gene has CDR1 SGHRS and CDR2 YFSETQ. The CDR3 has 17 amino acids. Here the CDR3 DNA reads TGCGCCAGCAGCCCGGGACAGGGGTCAATAATGTCGGAGACCCAGTACTTC. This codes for CASSPGQGSIMSETQYF.

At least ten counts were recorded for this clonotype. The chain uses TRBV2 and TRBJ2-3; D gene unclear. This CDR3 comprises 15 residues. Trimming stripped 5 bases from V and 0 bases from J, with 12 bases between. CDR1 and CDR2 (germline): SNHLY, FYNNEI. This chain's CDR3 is CASSSLVSSTDTQYF. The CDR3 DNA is TGTGCCAGCAGTTCCTTAGTATCTAGCACAGATACGCAGTATTTT.

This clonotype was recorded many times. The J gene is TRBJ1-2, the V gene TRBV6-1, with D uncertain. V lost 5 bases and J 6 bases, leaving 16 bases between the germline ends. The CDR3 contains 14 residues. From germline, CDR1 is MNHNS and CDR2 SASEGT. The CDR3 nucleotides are TGTGCCAGCAGTCCCCGGGTCGCTCTTCATGGCTACACCTTC. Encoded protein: CASSPRVALHGYTF.

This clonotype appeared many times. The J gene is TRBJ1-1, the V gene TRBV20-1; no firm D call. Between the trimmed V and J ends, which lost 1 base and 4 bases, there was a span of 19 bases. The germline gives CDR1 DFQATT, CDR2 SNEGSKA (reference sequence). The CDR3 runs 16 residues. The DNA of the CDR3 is TGCAGTGCTAGAGTGGACGGTGGCCAAGGATTCACTGAAGCTTTCTTT. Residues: CSARVDGGQGFTEAFF.

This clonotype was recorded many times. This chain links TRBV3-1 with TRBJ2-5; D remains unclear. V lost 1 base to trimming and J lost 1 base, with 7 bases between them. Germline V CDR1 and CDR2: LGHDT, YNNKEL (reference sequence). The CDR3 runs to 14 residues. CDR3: CASSQGVVQETQYF. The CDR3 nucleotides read TGTGCCAGCAGCCAAGGAGTCGTCCAAGAGACCCAGTACTTC.

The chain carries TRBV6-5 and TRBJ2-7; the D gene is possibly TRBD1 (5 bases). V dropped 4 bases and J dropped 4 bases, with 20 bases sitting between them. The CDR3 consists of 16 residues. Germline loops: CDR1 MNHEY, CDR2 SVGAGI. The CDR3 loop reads CASSSPGSPSQYEQYF. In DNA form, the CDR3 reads TGTGCCAGCAGTTCCCCAGGGTCCCCATCCCAATACGAGCAGTACTTC.

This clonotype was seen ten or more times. For the CDR3, the DNA is TGTGCCAGCAGCTTAGGCCCCCGGGCGAGGAGTGGAGATACGCAGTATTTT. This codes for CASSLGPRARSGDTQYF. The J gene is TRBJ2-3, the V gene TRBV7-8; D not resolved. Germline-derived CDR1 and CDR2 are SGHVS and FQNEAQ. The CDR3 is made up of 17 amino acids. V lost 1 base to trimming and J lost 5 bases, with 19 bases between them.

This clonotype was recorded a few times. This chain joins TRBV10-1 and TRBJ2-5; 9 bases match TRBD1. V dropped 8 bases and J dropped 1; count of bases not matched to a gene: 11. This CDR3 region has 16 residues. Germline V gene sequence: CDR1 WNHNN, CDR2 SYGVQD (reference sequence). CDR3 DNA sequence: TGCGCCAGCCGGACAGGGGCCCCGGAGACCCAAGAGACCCAGTACTTC. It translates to CASRTGAPETQETQYF.

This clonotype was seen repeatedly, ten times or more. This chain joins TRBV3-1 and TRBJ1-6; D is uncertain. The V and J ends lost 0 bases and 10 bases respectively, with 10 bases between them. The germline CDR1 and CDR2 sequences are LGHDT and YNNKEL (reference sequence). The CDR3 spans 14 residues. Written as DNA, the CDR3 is TGTGCCAGCAGCCAAGATTTCGGGCCCTCACCCCTCCACTTT. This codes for CASSQDFGPSPLHF.

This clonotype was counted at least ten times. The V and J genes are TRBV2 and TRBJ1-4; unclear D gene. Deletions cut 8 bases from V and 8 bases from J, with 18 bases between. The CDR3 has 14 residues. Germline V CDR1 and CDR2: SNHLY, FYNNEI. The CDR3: CASREESVGEKLFF. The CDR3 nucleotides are TGTGCCAGCCGGGAGGAGTCGGTGGGGGAAAAACTGTTTTTT.

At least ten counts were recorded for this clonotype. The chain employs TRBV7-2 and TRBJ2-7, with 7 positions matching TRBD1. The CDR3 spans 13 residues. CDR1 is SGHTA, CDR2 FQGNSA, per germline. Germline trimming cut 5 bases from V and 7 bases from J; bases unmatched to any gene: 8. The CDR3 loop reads CASSPQQGMEQYF. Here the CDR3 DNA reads TGTGCCAGCAGCCCTCAACAGGGGATGGAGCAGTACTTC. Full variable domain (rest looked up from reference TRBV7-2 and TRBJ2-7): GAGVSQSPSNKVTEKGKDVELRCDPISGHTALYWYRQSLGQGLEFLIYFQGNSAPDKSGLPSDRFSAERTGGSVSTLTIQRTQQEDSAVYLCASSPQQGMEQYFGPGTRLTVT.

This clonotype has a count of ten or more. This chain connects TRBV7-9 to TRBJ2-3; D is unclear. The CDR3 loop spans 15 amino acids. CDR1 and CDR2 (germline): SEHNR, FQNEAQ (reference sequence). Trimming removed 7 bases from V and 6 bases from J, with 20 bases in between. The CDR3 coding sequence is TGTGCCAGCACCCTATCGGCGGTCTCTGTCGATACGCAGTATTTT. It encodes CASTLSAVSVDTQYF.

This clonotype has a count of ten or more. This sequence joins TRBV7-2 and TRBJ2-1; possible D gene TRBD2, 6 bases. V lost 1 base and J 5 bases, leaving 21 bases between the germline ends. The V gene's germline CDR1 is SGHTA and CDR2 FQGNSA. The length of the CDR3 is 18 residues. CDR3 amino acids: CASSLVLGGSLRDNEQFF. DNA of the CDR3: TGTGCCAGCAGCTTAGTTTTGGGGGGATCCCTACGGGACAATGAGCAGTTCTTC. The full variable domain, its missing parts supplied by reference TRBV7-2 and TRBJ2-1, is GAGVSQSPSNKVTEKGKDVELRCDPISGHTALYWYRQSLGQGLEFLIYFQGNSAPDKSGLPSDRFSAERTGGSVSTLTIQRTQQEDSAVYLCASSLVLGGSLRDNEQFFGPGTRLTVL.

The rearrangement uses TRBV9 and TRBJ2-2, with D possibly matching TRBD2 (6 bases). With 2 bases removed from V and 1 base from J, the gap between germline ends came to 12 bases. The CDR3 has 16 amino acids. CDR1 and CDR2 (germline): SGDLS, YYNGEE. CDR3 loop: CASSVGGDLNTGELFF. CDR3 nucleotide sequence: TGTGCCAGCAGCGTCGGCGGGGACCTGAACACCGGGGAGCTGTTTTTT.

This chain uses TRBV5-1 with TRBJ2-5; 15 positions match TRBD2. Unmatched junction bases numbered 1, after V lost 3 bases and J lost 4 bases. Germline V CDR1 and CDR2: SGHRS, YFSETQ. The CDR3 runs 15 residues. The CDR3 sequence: CASSWTSGGAETQYF. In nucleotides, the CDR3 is TGCGCCAGCAGCTGGACTAGCGGGGGGGCAGAGACCCAGTACTTC.

CDR3 residues: CASSPQAANYGYTF. CDR3 nucleotide sequence: TGCGCCAGCAGCCCCCAAGCGGCTAACTATGGCTACACCTTC. This chain joins TRBV5-1 and TRBJ1-2; D not certain. V dropped 4 bases and J dropped 0 bases, with 10 bases sitting between them. The CDR3 has 14 amino acids. Germline CDR1 SGHRS, CDR2 YFSETQ.

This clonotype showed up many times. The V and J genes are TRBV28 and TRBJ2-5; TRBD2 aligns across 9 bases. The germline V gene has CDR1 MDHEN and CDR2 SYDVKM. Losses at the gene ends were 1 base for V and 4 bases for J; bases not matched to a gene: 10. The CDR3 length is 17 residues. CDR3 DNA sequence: TGTGCCAGCAGTTTATTTAAGGCTAGCGGGAACGCAGAGACCCAGTACTTC. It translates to CASSLFKASGNAETQYF.

For the CDR3, the DNA is TGTGCCAGCAGTTTATGGAAAGATTCCAGGGGGCTCGGCAATCAGCCCCAGCATTTT. Translation: CASSLWKDSRGLGNQPQHF. The chain employs TRBV28 and TRBJ1-5; TRBD1 matches 8 bases. The CDR3 loop spans 19 amino acids. The germline gives CDR1 MDHEN, CDR2 SYDVKM. Trimming at V came to 0 bases and at J to 2 bases, leaving 12 bases not matched to a gene.

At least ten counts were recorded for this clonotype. The CDR3 spells CASRDPRGELFF. CDR3 DNA sequence: TGTGCCAGCAGGGATCCACGCGGGGAGCTGTTTTTT. The rearrangement uses TRBV9 and TRBJ2-2; the D is unclear. V was cut by 5 bases and J by 7 bases, with 9 bases left in between. The germline V gene has CDR1 SGDLS and CDR2 YYNGEE. The CDR3 loop spans 12 amino acids.

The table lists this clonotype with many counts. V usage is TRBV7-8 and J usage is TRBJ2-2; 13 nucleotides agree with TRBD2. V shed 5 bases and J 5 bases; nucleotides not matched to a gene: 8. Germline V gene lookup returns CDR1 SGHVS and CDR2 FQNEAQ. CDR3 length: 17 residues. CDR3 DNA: TGTGCCAGCAGCCCGAGGACTAGCGGGGGAGGAACCGGGGAGCTGTTTTTT. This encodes CASSPRTSGGGTGELFF.

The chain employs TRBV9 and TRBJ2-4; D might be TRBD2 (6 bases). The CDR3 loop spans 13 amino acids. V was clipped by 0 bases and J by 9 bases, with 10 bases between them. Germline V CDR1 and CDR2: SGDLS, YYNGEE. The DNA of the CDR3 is TGTGCCAGCAGCGTAGCACAGGAGGGCATTCAGTACTTC. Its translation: CASSVAQEGIQYF.

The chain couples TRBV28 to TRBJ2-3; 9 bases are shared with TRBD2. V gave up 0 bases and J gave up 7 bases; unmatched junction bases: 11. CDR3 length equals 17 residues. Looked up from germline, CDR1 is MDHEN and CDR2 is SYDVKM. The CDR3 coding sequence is TGTGCCAGCAGTTTATGGGGCCTAGCGGGGAATCCCCATACGCAGTATTTT. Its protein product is CASSLWGLAGNPHTQYF.

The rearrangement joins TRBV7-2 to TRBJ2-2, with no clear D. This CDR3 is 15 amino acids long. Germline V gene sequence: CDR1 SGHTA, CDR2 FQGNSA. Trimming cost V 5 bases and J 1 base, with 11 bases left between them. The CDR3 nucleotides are TGTGCCAGCAGCCGAAAGACCGGGAACACCGGGGAGCTGTTTTTT. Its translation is CASSRKTGNTGELFF.